A single sample is the source of the 8 T cell receptor beta chains below, sequenced in a study of CD8 T cells in Susac syndrome (dated by TCRdb to between 2018 and 2021). The library was built by means of the immunoSEQ multiplex PCR assay. RNA was extracted using the RNeasy kit, and about 0.5 to 1 ug of the RNA was reverse transcribed with random hexamers. TCRdb trimmed the raw reads at Q25, called clones with MiXCR and kept productive beta chains. Each CDR3 protein gets just one entry, which takes the most common genes and DNA from the rows behind it. For this sample there are more than 100,000 distinct CDR3 sequences; nearly 96% appear just once. Clones ranked in the top ten supply roughly 0.14% of the sample. Sequencing was performed on CD4+ T cells from PBMCs. The receptors were gathered from a human donor with Susac syndrome.

This sequence joins TRBV20-1 and TRBJ1-4; D gene uncertain. Germline assignment: CDR1 DFQATT and CDR2 SNEGSKA (reference sequence). V lost 2 bases and J 5 bases, leaving 9 bases between the germline ends. This CDR3 region has 13 residues. CDR3 sequence: CSARSAENEKLFF. The CDR3 DNA follows: TGCAGTGCTAGATCGGCGGAGAATGAAAAACTGTTTTTT.

This clonotype occurred once. V and J are TRBV5-1 and TRBJ2-7; 10 nucleotides agree with TRBD2. The ends lost 4 bases at V and 5 bases at J; junction bases unmatched: 12. The CDR3 has 16 residues. Germline values: CDR1 SGHRS, CDR2 YFSETQ. CDR3 in DNA: TGCGCCAGCAGCCCGGTGTCTAGCGGGAGTTCGAACGAGCAGTACTTC. The encoded protein is CASSPVSSGSSNEQYF.

The chain couples TRBV5-6 to TRBJ2-7; 12 bases agree with TRBD2. The V and J ends lost 4 bases and 6 bases, in that order; junction bases with no gene match: 5. This CDR3 has 14 residues. CDR1 is SGHDT, CDR2 YYEEEE, per germline. CDR3 amino acids: CASSPTSGSREQYF. CDR3 nucleotide sequence: TGTGCCAGCAGCCCGACTAGCGGGAGCCGCGAGCAGTACTTC.

This clonotype was seen a single time. The CDR3 DNA sequence: TGTGCCAGCAATAGTAGGGCCCAGCATTTT. Protein sequence: CASNSRAQHF. The chain links TRBV25-1 to TRBJ1-5; D is undetermined. V was cut by 7 bases and J by 11 bases, with 9 bases left in between. From germline, CDR1 is MGHDK and CDR2 SYGVNS. The CDR3 totals 10 residues.

The chain recombines TRBV5-1 with TRBJ2-7, with D possibly being TRBD1 (5 bases). Trimming stripped 0 bases from V and 3 bases from J, with 10 bases between. In germline, CDR1 is SGHRS, CDR2 YFSETQ. The CDR3 runs 14 residues. The CDR3 bases are TGCGCCAGCAGCTTGGTTCAAGGGGTCTACGAGCAGTACTTC. Its protein is CASSLVQGVYEQYF.

The chain combines TRBV29-1 with TRBJ2-3, with TRBD1 identical over 9 bases. V lost 7 bases to trimming and J lost 3 bases; unmatched junction nucleotides: 8. CDR1 SQVTM and CDR2 ANQGSEA come from the germline V gene. The CDR3 is 14 residues long. The CDR3 reads CSGGGQGITDTQYF. CDR3 nucleotide sequence: TGCAGCGGAGGAGGACAGGGGATAACAGATACGCAGTATTTT.

V and J are TRBV24-1 and TRBJ1-1; D is possibly TRBD1 (5 bases). The CDR3 runs to 15 residues. Germline lookup yields CDR1 KGHDR and CDR2 SFDVKD. Trimming stripped 7 bases from V and 3 bases from J, with 17 bases between. The DNA of the CDR3 is TGTGCCACCAGGGAGGGGACCACGGCGGACACTGAAGCTTTCTTT. Translating it yields CATREGTTADTEAFF.

The V call is TRBV11-2, the J call TRBJ2-3; 12 positions match TRBD2. Germline V gene sequence: CDR1 SGHAT, CDR2 FQNNGV. This CDR3 has 15 amino acids. V was clipped by 5 bases and J by 6 bases; unmatched bases: 6. DNA for the CDR3: TGTGCCAGCAGCCCTAGCGGGAGGGCCTGGGATACGCAGTATTTT. It specifies CASSPSGRAWDTQYF.